The 31 T cell receptor beta chains below come from one sample, sequenced in a study of OX40 agonist ivuxolimab in advanced cancers. Library preparation employed the immunoSEQ multiplex PCR assay. The source is immuneACCESS, and TCRdb retained only in-frame sequences with V and J called. Part of the clones is not carried over; for the studies checked, unresolved V genes explain less than half of this, and the remainder is unexplained. Recorded for this sample are 70,000 to 85,000 clones; 80% to 90% of them occurred a single time. The top ten clonotypes cover 1.9% of the sample. Sequencing used CD4+ or CD8+ T cells sorted from blood, obtained in a trial of the OX40 agonist ivuxolimab. These receptors all stem from an adult with an advanced solid tumor such as melanoma, head and neck, liver or kidney cancer.

This chain uses TRBV7-3 with TRBJ2-1; 10 nucleotides agree with TRBD2. This CDR3 region has 14 residues. Germline V gives CDR1 SGHTA, CDR2 FQGTGA. Trimming cost V 4 bases and J 9 bases; bases outside gene matches: 6. CDR3 DNA sequence: TGTGCCAGCAGCTGGACTAGCGGCGTCGGTGAGCAGTTCTTC. Residues: CASSWTSGVGEQFF.

The rearrangement uses TRBV2 and TRBJ1-1; perhaps TRBD1 as D (5 bases). The CDR3 covers 14 residues. Germline V gene lookup returns CDR1 SNHLY and CDR2 FYNNEI. V lost 7 bases and J lost 2, with 14 bases in between. CDR3 nucleotides: TGTGCCAGCACCAGGGAGGGGCTAAACACTGAAGCTTTCTTT. Protein sequence: CASTREGLNTEAFF.

The rearrangement uses TRBV4-1 and TRBJ1-5; 7 positions match TRBD1. V shed 0 bases and J 2 bases; nucleotides not matched to a gene: 7. Looked up from germline, CDR1 is MGHRA and CDR2 is YSYEKL. The CDR3 length is 17 residues. The chain's CDR3 is CASSQDSRQGRNQPQHF. The CDR3 DNA sequence: TGCGCCAGCAGCCAAGACTCAAGACAGGGACGCAATCAGCCCCAGCATTTT.

The rearrangement joins TRBV19 to TRBJ2-2; possibly TRBD1 or TRBD2 for D (5 bases each). V lost 1 base and J lost 4, with 10 bases in between. CDR3 length equals 15 residues. The V gene's germline CDR1 is LNHDA and CDR2 SQIVND (reference sequence). The chain's CDR3 is CASSIVPGSTGELFF. For the CDR3, the DNA is TGTGCCAGTAGTATAGTTCCAGGGAGCACCGGGGAGCTGTTTTTT.

V and J are TRBV11-2 and TRBJ1-1; tentatively, D is TRBD1 (6 bases). Germline V CDR1 and CDR2: SGHAT, FQNNGV. Trimming pared 6 bases from V and 1 base from J, leaving 12 bases between. CDR3 length: 14 residues. The CDR3, as DNA: TGTGCCAGCAGTTACAGGGCAGAGAACACTGAAGCTTTCTTT. Translating it yields CASSYRAENTEAFF.

The chain couples TRBV21-1 to TRBJ1-2. TRBV21-1 is a known pseudogene. The CDR3 loop spans 13 amino acids. DNA of the CDR3: TGTGCCAGCGTCAACGGGACCCGGGGCTCCTACACCTTC. Residues: CASVNGTRGSYTF.

This clone appeared a few times. Other DNA sequences of this sample code for an identical CDR3. The CDR3 bases are TGCGCCAGCAGCTTGAGGGAGACCCAGTACTTC. The encoded protein is CASSLRETQYF. The chain joins TRBV5-1 to TRBJ2-5; D call uncertain. The germline gives CDR1 SGHRS, CDR2 YFSETQ. Trimming took 1 base from V and 5 from J, leaving 3 bases between them. This CDR3 region has 11 residues.

The sample holds one count of this clone. V gene TRBV2 combines with J gene TRBJ2-1, with D possibly matching TRBD2 (5 bases). Germline CDR1 reads SNHLY; CDR2 reads FYNNEI. The CDR3 length is 11 residues. Trimming stripped 8 bases from V and 4 bases from J, with 6 bases between. CDR3 amino acids: CASGLYNEQFF. The CDR3 bases are TGTGCCAGCGGACTTTACAATGAGCAGTTCTTC.

The V gene is TRBV2, the J gene TRBJ1-2, with a possible D match to TRBD1 (5 bases). The CDR3 consists of 11 residues. The V end was cut by 4 bases, the J end by 11 bases, with 11 bases between. Germline V CDR1 and CDR2: SNHLY, FYNNEI. The CDR3 coding sequence is TGTGCCAGCAGTGCGGGGGTGTATTACACCTTC. It yields the protein CASSAGVYYTF.

The chain joins TRBV30 to TRBJ1-5, with D uncertain. Germline CDR1 is GTSNPN and CDR2 is SVGIG (reference sequence). This CDR3 spans 13 amino acids. V lost 5 bases and J 7 bases, leaving 15 bases between the germline ends. The CDR3 bases are TGTGCCTGGGCCCCGGGAAATCGGCAGCCCCAGCATTTT. It encodes CAWAPGNRQPQHF.

The chain is built from TRBV28 and TRBJ2-2, with TRBD1 matching over 7 bases. Germline CDR1 MDHEN, CDR2 SYDVKM. J lost 5 bases, V lost 10 bases, and 10 bases had no gene match. CDR3 length: 14 amino acids. This CDR3 is CATRTGLTTGELFF. For the CDR3, the DNA is TGTGCCACTAGGACAGGTCTAACTACCGGGGAGCTGTTTTTT.

V usage is TRBV28 and J usage is TRBJ1-2, with a tentative D call TRBD1 (6 bases). There are 14 residues in the CDR3. The ends were cut back, 7 bases at V and 7 bases at J, with 19 bases in the middle. CDR1 MDHEN and CDR2 SYDVKM come from the germline V gene. The CDR3 loop is CASTRRDKSSGYTF. The CDR3 DNA sequence: TGTGCCAGCACCAGACGGGACAAGAGCAGTGGCTACACCTTC.

The chain links TRBV15 to TRBJ2-7, with D unclear. V dropped 0 bases and J dropped 6 bases, with 9 bases sitting between them. Germline CDR1 is LNHNV and CDR2 is YYDKDF (reference sequence). The CDR3 has 13 amino acids. CDR3 sequence (DNA): TGTGCCACCAGCAGAGATGCAGGCGGCGAGCAGTACTTC. Amino acid sequence: CATSRDAGGEQYF.

The chain couples TRBV9 to TRBJ2-1; D ambiguous. Germline lookup yields CDR1 SGDLS and CDR2 YYNGEE. Trimming removed 0 bases from V and 4 bases from J, with 5 bases in between. The CDR3 has 13 residues. The CDR3 DNA follows: TGTGCCAGCAGCGTAGGACCGTACAATGAGCAGTTCTTC. Amino acid sequence: CASSVGPYNEQFF.

The chain employs TRBV9 and TRBJ2-1, with 11 bases fitting TRBD2. Trimming removed 3 bases from V and 0 bases from J; junction bases left unmatched: 5. The CDR3 is 17 amino acids. The germline V gene has CDR1 SGDLS and CDR2 YYNGEE. The CDR3 DNA follows: TGTGCCAGCAGCGCTGGGACTAGCGGAAGCTCCTACAATGAGCAGTTCTTC. It specifies CASSAGTSGSSYNEQFF.

The chain employs TRBV30 and TRBJ1-1; no clear D gene. The CDR3 spans 13 residues. V gave up 3 bases and J gave up 0 bases, with 8 bases separating them. Germline values: CDR1 GTSNPN, CDR2 SVGIG (reference sequence). The CDR3 loop is CAWRRQLNTEAFF. The CDR3 DNA reads TGTGCCTGGAGGCGGCAGCTGAACACTGAAGCTTTCTTT.

The chain is built from TRBV4-1 and TRBJ1-2; 7 nucleotides align to TRBD1. The CDR3 has 18 residues. Trimming cost V 4 bases and J 5 bases; bases outside gene matches: 19. Per germline, CDR1 MGHRA and CDR2 YSYEKL. The CDR3 sequence is CASSRTRTPGTAGYGYTF. Here the CDR3 DNA reads TGCGCCAGCAGCCGAACAAGAACCCCGGGGACAGCAGGGTATGGCTACACCTTC.

The CDR3 reads CASSQDRQNSPLHF. Written as DNA, the CDR3 is TGTGCCAGCTCACAGGACAGACAGAATTCACCCCTCCACTTT. J is TRBJ1-6 and V is TRBV18; possibly TRBD1 for D (6 bases). The CDR3 sequence is 14 residues long. Germline V CDR1 and CDR2: KGHSH, LQKENI. V shed 4 bases and J shed 7 bases, with 11 bases lying between them.

The chain carries TRBV6-1 and TRBJ2-7, with D hard to call. Germline CDR1 reads MNHNS; CDR2 reads SASEGT. CDR3 length equals 12 residues. V shed 0 bases and J shed 5 bases, with 5 bases lying between them. The CDR3 here is CASSEAGDEQYF. The CDR3 region has the DNA TGTGCCAGCAGTGAAGCGGGTGACGAGCAGTACTTC.

The chain employs TRBV29-1 and TRBJ1-1; 11 nucleotides align to TRBD1. This CDR3 contains 17 residues. CDR1 SQVTM and CDR2 ANQGSEA come from the germline V gene. V dropped 6 bases and J dropped 2; count of bases not matched to a gene: 14. CDR3 DNA: TGCAGCGTAGACCCTGGGACAGGGGGAGCGAGTAACACTGAAGCTTTCTTT. Translation: CSVDPGTGGASNTEAFF. Combining the CDR3 with reference TRBV29-1 and TRBJ1-1 gives the whole variable domain SAVISQKPSRDICQRGTSLTIQCQVDSQVTMMFWYRQQPGQSLTLIATANQGSEATYESGFVIDKFPISRPNLTFSTLTVSNMSPEDSSIYLCSVDPGTGGASNTEAFFGQGTRLTVV.

This chain joins TRBV7-3 and TRBJ2-3; D gene uncertain. V lost 4 bases and J 6 bases, leaving 8 bases between the germline ends. Germline values: CDR1 SGHTA, CDR2 FQGTGA. This CDR3 spans 12 amino acids. Here the CDR3 reads CASSSDRDTQYF. CDR3 DNA: TGTGCCAGCAGCTCCGACCGTGATACGCAGTATTTT.

This clone came up once. V usage is TRBV28 and J usage is TRBJ2-5; 8 bases are a match to TRBD2. The CDR3 runs to 15 residues. Losses at the gene ends were 1 base for V and 3 bases for J; bases not matched to a gene: 4. Germline V gene data show CDR1 as MDHEN and CDR2 as SYDVKM. CDR3 loop: CASSLFGGGKETQYF. CDR3 sequence (DNA): TGTGCCAGCAGTTTATTTGGCGGGGGGAAAGAGACCCAGTACTTC.

This clone was recorded a few times. The chain is built from TRBV7-2 and TRBJ1-5, with TRBD1 matching over 7 bases. The CDR3 totals 14 residues. Per the germline V gene, CDR1 is SGHTA and CDR2 is FQGNSA. J gave up 7 bases and V 5 bases, and 8 bases lay outside the gene matches. The CDR3: CASSQGGSRQPQHF. In nucleotides, the CDR3 is TGTGCCAGCAGCCAGGGGGGGTCACGGCAGCCCCAGCATTTT.

This clone has just one count. The chain carries TRBV7-3 and TRBJ1-1; 7 bases fit TRBD1. CDR3 size: 15 residues. Trimming cost V 5 bases and J 1 base; bases outside gene matches: 7. The germline gives CDR1 SGHTA, CDR2 FQGTGA. CDR3 sequence: CASSVTGAGNTEAFF. CDR3 nucleotides: TGTGCCAGCAGCGTCACAGGGGCCGGGAACACTGAAGCTTTCTTT.

The rearrangement links TRBV4-2 to TRBJ2-6; the match to TRBD2 covers 9 bases. Germline CDR1 LGHNA, CDR2 YNFKEQ. The CDR3 totals 19 residues. The V segment lost 2 bases and the J segment 0 bases; nucleotides outside the gene matches: 8. The chain's CDR3 is CASSQISGGFLSGANVLTF. In nucleotides, the CDR3 is TGTGCCAGCAGCCAAATTAGCGGGGGCTTCCTCTCTGGGGCCAACGTCCTGACTTTC.

This clone has more than one count but fewer than ten. The V call is TRBV5-7, the J call TRBJ1-5; maybe TRBD1 (5 bases). TRBV5-7 is labeled an ORF, and its function is uncertain. The CDR3 runs 15 residues. The V end was cut by 0 bases, the J end by 9 bases, with 16 bases between. CDR3: CASSLVEGRYWPQHF. The CDR3 DNA sequence: TGTGCCAGCAGCTTGGTGGAGGGGAGGTATTGGCCCCAGCATTTT.

The chain carries TRBV7-3 and TRBJ2-5; the D gene is possibly TRBD2 (6 bases). The CDR3 consists of 15 residues. Trimming took off 4 bases at V and 5 bases at J, with 17 bases between the two ends. The germline gives CDR1 SGHTA, CDR2 FQGTGA. DNA for the CDR3: TGTGCCAGCAGCTCCTCCGGGACTGCTAAGGAGACCCAGTACTTC. Encoded protein: CASSSSGTAKETQYF.

This chain uses TRBV7-2 with TRBJ1-1; D unresolved. The CDR3 consists of 13 residues. The V end lost 0 bases, the J end lost 1 base, and 3 bases lay between the germline ends. Looked up from germline, CDR1 is SGHTA and CDR2 is FQGNSA. This chain's CDR3 is CASSLAENTEAFF. The DNA for the CDR3 is TGTGCCAGCAGCTTAGCAGAGAACACTGAAGCTTTCTTT.

The gene calls are TRBV28 and TRBJ1-1; possible D gene TRBD1, 5 bases. This CDR3 region has 16 residues. Germline values: CDR1 MDHEN, CDR2 SYDVKM. With 5 bases removed from V and 0 bases from J, the gap between germline ends came to 16 bases. CDR3 nucleotides: TGTGCCAGCAGTCCCCCGGGGCGATTTCTGAACACTGAAGCTTTCTTT. It is translated as CASSPPGRFLNTEAFF.

The chain has TRBV19 and TRBJ2-5; a weak D match, TRBD1 (7 bases). The length of the CDR3 is 15 residues. CDR1 LNHDA and CDR2 SQIVND come from the germline V gene (reference sequence). Trimming cost V 5 bases and J 5 bases, with 18 bases left between them. CDR3 amino acids: CASSPLGGGRETQYF. The DNA of the CDR3 is TGTGCCAGTAGTCCCTTAGGAGGGGGCAGGGAGACCCAGTACTTC.

The chain has TRBV28 and TRBJ1-1; D gene ambiguous. Deletions cut 6 bases from V and 1 base from J, with 9 bases between. CDR1 and CDR2 (germline): MDHEN, SYDVKM. This CDR3 comprises 13 residues. CDR3 loop: CASRLDWNTEAFF. CDR3 nucleotides: TGTGCCAGCAGGCTAGACTGGAACACTGAAGCTTTCTTT.